The following is a TCR beta chain sequence with its context. Libraries were prepared by immunoSEQ multiplex PCR; TCRdb keeps only in-frame clonotypes and omits some of them. The table shows 89,000 or so clones, with about 85% occurring only once. Germline lookup yields CDR1 SGHDN and CDR2 FVKESK. CDR3 length: 13 residues. V was shortened by 3 bases and J by 2 bases, with 4 bases between the two germline ends. This record belongs to a study of blood T cell repertoires in COVID-19. On the study more broadly: Material from acute and convalescent COVID-19 was sourced from the United States, Italy and Spain.

This receptor was obtained from a human donor in a cohort sampled during active COVID-19. The sequenced sample was peripheral blood. This chain joins TRBV14 and TRBJ2-2; no clear D gene. CDR3 nucleotides: TGTGCCAGCAGCCACCTAAACACCGGGGAGCTGTTTTTT. Its translation is CASSHLNTGELFF.